Listed below are T cell receptor beta chains from one sample, sequenced in a study of blood T cell repertoires in COVID-19. Assay: immunoSEQ multiplex PCR; the TCRdb copy retains only in-frame clones and omits some. The table includes under 300,000 clones, 82% detected once. The sequencing sample was made of peripheral blood. The receptors were sampled from a woman of 80 years or more with active or convalescent COVID-19. The CDR3 runs from the conserved cysteine through the conserved F or W. A D gene is named only where the DNA matches it firmly. Clone size, where shown, is once, few, many, or a class for clones that have expanded.

J,size,V,D,CDR3
TRBJ2-3,once,TRBV21-1,-,CASSKPELAGGQDTDTQYF
TRBJ1-1,once,TRBV2,-,CASRQGRDTEAFF
TRBJ2-3,-,TRBV5-6,TRBD2,CASSRTSASSTDTQYF
TRBJ2-1,-,TRBV5-1,-,CASSFNSGLGNEQFF
TRBJ1-6,-,TRBV3-1/TRBV3-2,-,CASSQPQGSPLHF
TRBJ1-1,-,TRBV3-1/TRBV3-2,-,CASSQDPWQGSWNTEAFF
TRBJ2-7,once,TRBV10-3,TRBD2,CAITFSGGRDEQYF
TRBJ1-1,-,TRBV9,-,CASSPAGNTEAFF
TRBJ1-5,-,TRBV6-5,TRBD1,CASSYGPGGGQPQHF
TRBJ2-7,-,TRBV6-2/TRBV6-3,TRBD2,CASSNPFLAESSYEQYF